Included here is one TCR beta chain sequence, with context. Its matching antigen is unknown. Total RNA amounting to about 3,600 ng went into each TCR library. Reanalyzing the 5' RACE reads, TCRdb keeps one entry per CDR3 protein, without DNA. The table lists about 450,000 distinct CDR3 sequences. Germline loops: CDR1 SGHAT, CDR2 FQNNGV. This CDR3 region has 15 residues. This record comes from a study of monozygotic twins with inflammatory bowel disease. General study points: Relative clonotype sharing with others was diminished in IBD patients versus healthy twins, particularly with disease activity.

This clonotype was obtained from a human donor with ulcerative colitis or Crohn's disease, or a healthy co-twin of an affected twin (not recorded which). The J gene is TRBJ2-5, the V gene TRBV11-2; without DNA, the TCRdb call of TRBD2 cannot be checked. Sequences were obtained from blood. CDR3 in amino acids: CASSWLGTSQETQYF. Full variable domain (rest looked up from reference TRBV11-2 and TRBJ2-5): EAGVAQSPRYKIIEKRQSVAFWCNPISGHATLYWYQQILGQGPKLLIQFQNNGVVDDSQLPKDRFSAERLKGVDSTLKIQPAKLEDSAVYLCASSWLGTSQETQYFGPGTRLLVL.